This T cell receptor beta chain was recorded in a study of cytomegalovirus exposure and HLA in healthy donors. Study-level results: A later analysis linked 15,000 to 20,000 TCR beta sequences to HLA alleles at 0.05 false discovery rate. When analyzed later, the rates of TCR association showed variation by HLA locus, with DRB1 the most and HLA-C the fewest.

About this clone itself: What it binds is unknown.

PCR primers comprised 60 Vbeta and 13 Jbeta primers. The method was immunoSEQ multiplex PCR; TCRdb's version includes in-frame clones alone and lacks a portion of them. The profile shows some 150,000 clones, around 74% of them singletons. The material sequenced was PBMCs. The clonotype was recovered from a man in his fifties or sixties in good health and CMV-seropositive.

The CDR3 is CASSLDRGGYTF. CDR3 coding DNA: TGCGCCAGCAGCCTAGACCGCGGTGGCTACACCTTC. The chain combines TRBV5-1 with TRBJ1-2; D call uncertain. Germline lookup yields CDR1 SGHRS and CDR2 YFSETQ. The CDR3 length is 12 residues. With 4 bases removed from V and 7 bases from J, the gap between germline ends came to 11 bases.